This TCR beta chain originates from a study of T-cell reconstitution after alpha-beta-depleted transplantation in children. Study results and caveats: In patients about two months after transplant, alpha-beta T cells reportedly arose from several hundred expanded graft clones.

Germline CDR1 and CDR2: SGHAT and FQNNGV. Trimming stripped 1 base from V and 7 bases from J, with 10 bases between. This CDR3 contains 14 residues. Regarding this clonotype: What it recognizes is unknown.

It was with unique molecular identifiers that the TCRbeta library was prepared. Each CDR3 protein is one row after TCRdb ran MiXCR on the PCR reads. The sample carries 200,000 to 300,000 distinct CDR3 sequences, roughly a quarter recorded once. This TCR was sampled from a female patient aged 2-10 years who had a stem cell transplant for congenital amegakaryocytic thrombocytopenia, so the T cells may come from the graft donor. The starting material was PBMCs, mostly from graft donor cells, obtained 360 days after TCRalphabeta/CD19-depleted stem cell transplant. The chain joins TRBV11-2 to TRBJ2-2; D might be TRBD2 (6 bases). The CDR3 sequence is CASSLGTTVGELFF. The CDR3 DNA sequence: TGTGCCAGCAGCTTAGGGACTACGGTCGGGGAGCTGTTTTTT.